This TCR beta chain originates from a study of shared T cell receptors in the human thymus. Profiled with immunoSEQ multiplex PCR; TCRdb holds only in-frame clones, not every one. The sample holds just under 550,000 clones, about 80% seen once. The CDR3 spans 14 residues. Germline lookup yields CDR1 MNHEY and CDR2 SMNVEV (reference sequence). With V trimmed by 3 bases and J by 6 bases, 4 bases remained unmatched. This clone was found once. The sample was also linked to a second study, of human thymus T cells.

V usage is TRBV27 and J usage is TRBJ1-5; 8 bases fit TRBD1. This sequence was found in a boy under three years old with a congenital heart defect. Sequencing was performed on thymocytes. This chain's CDR3 is CASSFGQGGQPQHF. CDR3 sequence (DNA): TGTGCCAGCAGTTTTGGACAGGGCGGTCAGCCCCAGCATTTT.